This T cell receptor (beta chain) was sequenced in a study of CD8+ T cells in alopecia areata. For the study at large: The drug, tofacitinib, lasted 6 to 18 months, followed by 6 months off drug.

Once RNA had been extracted, it was reverse transcribed into cDNA to act as the sequencing template. Assay: immunoSEQ multiplex PCR; the TCRdb copy retains only in-frame clones and omits some. The sample yields 150,000 or so clones, roughly 44% seen once. The CDR3 length is 11 residues. V was shortened by 2 bases and J by 5 bases, with 6 bases between the two germline ends. Looked up from germline, CDR1 is GTSNPN and CDR2 is SVGIG (reference sequence). The chain combines TRBV30 with TRBJ1-1; no firm D call. Material for sequencing was CD4+ T cells sorted from blood. This receptor was obtained from a human donor with alopecia areata. The CDR3 spells CAWSRGTEAFF. The CDR3 DNA sequence: TGTGCCTGGAGTCGGGGAACTGAAGCTTTCTTT.